This entry features one TCR beta chain sequence. Its antigen is currently not known. Qualities for individual bases were not recorded, and no much larger clone is one base off. The sample belongs to a study of CD8 T cells in ankylosing spondylitis (TCRdb year 2017). For context, the study as a whole: The study profiled T cell receptor beta repertoires in healthy donors and ankylosing spondylitis patients to find disease-linked TCR variants. The full study cohort comprised about 25 ankylosing spondylitis patients and some 110 healthy donors. Peripheral blood was sampled, and synovial fluid was additionally collected from ankylosing spondylitis patients.

What the authors observed across the whole study: The disease-linked clones were reported as significantly enriched in matched synovial fluid samples from ankylosing spondylitis patients. Some motif variants were previously reported in synovial fluid and blood of reactive arthritis patients, suggesting common disease-initiation mechanisms. A CD8+ phenotype was shown by the disease-linked clones, which were found at relatively low frequencies in peripheral blood. A TCR beta motif made up of seven or eight highly homologous amino acid variants appeared to be characteristic of blood from ankylosing spondylitis patients.

The instrument given in TCRdb is Illumina HiSeq 2500. Quantitative 5'-RACE with molecular barcodes was the method used to prepare the TCR beta libraries. As for the original processing: A new computational method, built on a probabilistic model of VDJ rearrangement, was used to identify disease-linked TCR variants. The public reads were run again by TCRdb, first through fastp at Q25 and then through MiXCR, and only productive beta chains were kept. Here each entry gathers all rows of one CDR3 protein and keeps the most common genes and DNA. The V and J calls here are based on TCRdb, not the publication. A total of 470,000 or so distinct CDR3 sequences appear in this sample, around 26% of them only once. The ten largest clones take up 0.85% to 1% of the sample. This sequence originates from a male donor with ankylosing spondylitis. Sequencing was carried out using blood, either unsorted or a sorted T cell fraction (not recorded which).

The nucleotide sequence reads as follows: TGTGCCAGTAGTCCCTCGGGCGGGAGGGACAATGAGCAGTTCTTC. It encodes CASSPSGGRDNEQFF. The V and J genes are TRBV19 and TRBJ2-1, and TRBD2 aligns with 9 junction nucleotides. As encoded in the germline V gene (reference sequence), CDR1 is LNHDA while CDR2 is SQIVND. V is trimmed back by 5 bases and J by 5 bases, and the junction contains 7 bases that no gene match accounts for. There are 15 amino acids in the CDR3, from cysteine to phenylalanine inclusive. Only the CDR3 region is kept as DNA, spanning 45 bases read in frame from base 1.